A selection of T cell receptor beta chains follows, all from one sample in a study of vaccination effects on CD4 cells after COVID-19. Their cognate antigens are unknown. Produced via immunoSEQ multiplex PCR; TCRdb's table is partial and in-frame only. Altogether approximately 40,000 clones are present, approximately 82% being singletons, with the ten largest covering around 3.5%. This sample comprised CD4+ T cells from PBMCs cultured without peptide, obtained after COVID-19 vaccination. The receptors come from a human donor who had a prior SARS-CoV-2 infection. Both conserved end residues are part of each CDR3. A D gene is named only where the DNA matches it firmly. Clone size is stated in some rows and not others, as once, few, many or a class when expanded.

D	V	J	size	CDR3	DNA
TRBD1	TRBV2	TRBJ2-7	-	CASEDRVSSRQYF	TGTGCCAGCGAAGACAGGGTTTCTTCGCGGCAGTACTTC
-	TRBV11-3	TRBJ1-2	once	CASSWGGTRQTGYTF	TGTGCCAGCAGCTGGGGGGGAACCCGACAGACTGGCTACACCTTC
-	TRBV29-1	TRBJ2-3	-	CSARGQGYTDTQYF	TGCAGCGCCCGCGGCCAGGGCTACACAGATACGCAGTATTTT
-	TRBV6-5	TRBJ1-4	-	CASTSGGFANEKLFF	TGTGCCAGCACGAGCGGGGGTTTCGCTAATGAAAAACTGTTTTTT
TRBD2	TRBV13	TRBJ2-5	once	CASSLVREGAETQYF	TGTGCCAGCAGCTTAGTGCGGGAGGGTGCTGAGACCCAGTACTTC
-	TRBV5-5	TRBJ2-5	-	CASSLAISQETQYF	TGTGCCAGCAGCTTGGCTATCTCACAAGAGACCCAGTACTTC
-	TRBV19	TRBJ2-7	-	CASTHQAGADTTYEQYF	TGTGCCAGTACCCATCAGGCGGGGGCCGACACCACCTACGAGCAGTACTTC
TRBD2	TRBV7-8	TRBJ2-1	-	CASSYPLGGGLHNEQFF	TGTGCCAGCAGCTACCCTCTCGGGGGAGGGTTACACAATGAGCAGTTCTTC
-	TRBV10-3	TRBJ1-2	-	CAIRDRDNYGYTF	TGTGCCATCAGGGACAGAGATAACTATGGCTACACCTTC
-	TRBV5-4	TRBJ2-6	-	CASSFRGANVLTF	TGTGCCAGCAGCTTCCGAGGAGCCAACGTCCTGACTTTC
-	TRBV4-2	TRBJ2-3	-	CASSQERSGGGRSTDTQYF	TGTGCCAGCAGCCAAGAAAGGTCTGGGGGGGGCCGAAGCACAGATACGCAGTATTTT
-	TRBV7-9	TRBJ1-2	-	CASSPPGGGDGYTF	TGTGCCAGCAGCCCTCCTGGGGGGGGCGATGGCTACACCTTC
-	TRBV3-1/TRBV3-2	TRBJ2-1	-	CASSQDNEQFF	TGTGCCAGCAGCCAAGACAATGAGCAGTTCTTC
TRBD2	TRBV6-5	TRBJ2-7	-	CASSSRLAGGNEQYF	TGTGCCAGCAGTTCAAGACTAGCGGGAGGCAACGAGCAGTACTTC
-	TRBV18	TRBJ2-5	-	CASSPGGQETQYF	TGTGCCAGCTCACCAGGGGGCCAAGAGACCCAGTACTTC
-	TRBV2	TRBJ2-3	-	CASSGLAARTDTQYF	TGTGCCAGCAGTGGCTTAGCGGCCCGCACAGATACGCAGTATTTT
TRBD1	TRBV25-1	TRBJ1-1	-	CASSAGTGGTEAFF	TGTGCCAGCAGTGCCGGGACAGGGGGCACTGAAGCTTTCTTT
-	TRBV7-2	TRBJ2-7	few	CASSFSTPSDYSYEQYF	TGTGCCAGCAGCTTTTCCACTCCCTCGGACTATTCGTACGAGCAGTACTTC
-	TRBV5-1	TRBJ2-7	-	CASSLVPIYEQYF	TGCGCCAGCAGCTTAGTACCCATCTACGAGCAGTACTTC
-	TRBV18	TRBJ1-5	-	CASSLYDSPDQPQHF	TGTGCCAGCTCACTGTACGACAGTCCAGATCAGCCCCAGCATTTT
-	TRBV7-2	TRBJ2-3	-	CASSPTYNTDTQYF	TGTGCCAGCAGCCCAACCTACAACACAGATACGCAGTATTTT
TRBD2	TRBV9	TRBJ2-7	-	CASSVGLSGSYEQYF	TGTGCCAGCAGCGTGGGACTTAGCGGGTCCTACGAGCAGTACTTC
-	TRBV24-1	TRBJ2-2	once	CATSGDFGMGELFF	TGTGCCACCAGTGGGGACTTCGGAATGGGGGAGCTGTTTTTT
TRBD2	TRBV7-2	TRBJ2-5	-	CASSLGGGSALETQYF	TGTGCCAGCAGCCTTGGGGGGGGATCGGCTCTAGAGACCCAGTACTTC
TRBD1	TRBV9	TRBJ2-3	-	CASSALGGASTDTQYF	TGTGCCAGCAGCGCCTTAGGGGGCGCCTCCACAGATACGCAGTATTTT
-	TRBV18	TRBJ2-7	-	CASSPVSSPYEQYF	TGTGCCAGCTCACCGGTTTCAAGCCCTTACGAGCAGTACTTC
-	TRBV1	TRBJ1-3	-	CTSTRVGSSGNTIYF	TGCACCAGCACCCGGGTGGGGTCCTCTGGAAACACCATATATTTT
-	TRBV24-1	TRBJ2-6	-	CATATGSGANVLTF	TGTGCCACCGCAACAGGGTCTGGGGCCAACGTCCTGACTTTC
TRBD2	TRBV10-3	TRBJ2-1	-	CAISPGAGGDNEQFF	TGTGCCATCAGCCCGGGGGCGGGGGGGGACAATGAGCAGTTCTTC
TRBD1	TRBV19	TRBJ2-7	-	CASTLYWGQGAGEQYF	TGTGCCAGTACCCTGTACTGGGGACAGGGGGCTGGAGAGCAGTACTTC
TRBD1	TRBV7-3	TRBJ2-1	-	CASSPTGTVMNEQFF	TGTGCCAGCAGCCCTACCGGGACAGTTATGAATGAGCAGTTCTTC
-	TRBV3-1/TRBV3-2	TRBJ1-6	-	CASRPVGGAGNSPLHF	TGTGCCAGCAGGCCAGTGGGAGGGGCAGGAAATTCACCCCTCCACTTT
-	TRBV7-9	TRBJ1-1	-	CASSSGQLLLDTEAFF	TGTGCCAGCAGCTCCGGACAGCTTCTCCTGGACACTGAAGCTTTCTTT
-	TRBV5-1	TRBJ1-2	-	CASSPGQNYGYTF	TGCGCCAGCAGCCCAGGACAAAACTATGGCTACACCTTC
-	TRBV5-4	TRBJ2-7	few	CASSLNPRGSTYEQYF	TGTGCCAGCAGCCTAAACCCCCGGGGGAGTACCTACGAGCAGTACTTC
-	TRBV2	TRBJ1-1	few	CASQQGSGTEAFF	TGTGCCTCCCAACAGGGTTCTGGCACTGAAGCTTTCTTT